The 32 T cell receptor beta chains below all came from one sample that was sequenced in a study of blood T cell repertoires in COVID-19. Method: immunoSEQ multiplex PCR; TCRdb's copy keeps in-frame clones and lacks some. The profile shows about 260,000 clones, roughly 90% of them singletons. Material for sequencing was peripheral blood. The receptors here all came from a human donor in a cohort sampled during active COVID-19.

The V call is TRBV11-2, the J call TRBJ2-4, with D perhaps TRBD2 (5 bases). Germline V gene data show CDR1 as SGHAT and CDR2 as FQNNGV. V was cut by 4 bases and J by 6 bases, with 13 bases left in between. This CDR3 comprises 14 residues. Here the CDR3 reads CASSSPGSGNIQYF. The CDR3 bases are TGTGCCAGCAGCTCCCCGGGGAGTGGAAACATTCAGTACTTC.

The chain uses TRBV10-3 and TRBJ2-7; 11 bases are shared with TRBD1. CDR1 and CDR2 (germline): ENHRY, SYGVKD. The CDR3 runs to 15 residues. The ends lost 2 bases at V and 4 bases at J; junction bases unmatched: 4. Written as DNA, the CDR3 is TGTGCCATCAGTGAGGGGGACAGGGGGAAATACGAGCAGTACTTC. Its protein is CAISEGDRGKYEQYF.

The chain uses TRBV27 and TRBJ2-1; TRBD2 aligns across 9 bases. CDR1 is MNHEY, CDR2 SMNVEV, per germline (reference sequence). J gave up 6 bases and V 6 bases, and 9 bases lay outside the gene matches. This CDR3 has 15 amino acids. CDR3 DNA: TGTGCCAGCAGACCAAGCGGGAGGTACATCAATGAGCAGTTCTTC. It translates to CASRPSGRYINEQFF.

This clone has just a few counts. This chain uses TRBV19 with TRBJ1-1, with D uncertain. Germline loops: CDR1 LNHDA, CDR2 SQIVND (reference sequence). The CDR3 is 13 amino acids. V was clipped by 5 bases and J by 3 bases, with 10 bases between them. The CDR3 DNA follows: TGTGCCAGTAGTCTGACTTGGGACACTGAAGCTTTCTTT. Translated, it gives CASSLTWDTEAFF.

This chain connects TRBV28 to TRBJ2-7; 7 positions agree with TRBD2. With V trimmed by 1 base and J by 2 bases, 8 bases remained unmatched. The CDR3 runs 16 residues. Germline V gene lookup returns CDR1 MDHEN and CDR2 SYDVKM. The chain's CDR3 is CASSLFPSGGPYEQYF. Written as DNA, the CDR3 is TGTGCCAGCAGTTTATTTCCTAGCGGAGGGCCCTACGAGCAGTACTTC.

The V call is TRBV6-2 or TRBV6-3, the J call TRBJ2-1; weak D call: TRBD2 (6 bases). The CDR3 runs 14 residues. V shed 3 bases and J shed 13 bases, with 19 bases lying between them. Germline V gene sequence: CDR1 MNHEY, CDR2 SVGEGT. For the CDR3, the DNA is TGTGCCAGCAGTTATCTCAGGAGGGGAGAGACCCAGTTCTTC. Translation: CASSYLRRGETQFF.

The chain joins TRBV9 to TRBJ2-3; TRBD2 aligns across 12 bases. Germline CDR1 is SGDLS and CDR2 is YYNGEE. The CDR3 consists of 17 residues. J lost 4 bases, V lost 2 bases, and 8 bases had no gene match. The CDR3 DNA sequence: TGTGCCAGCAGCGTCTCCGGGACTAGCGGGTCTCCAGATACGCAGTATTTT. This codes for CASSVSGTSGSPDTQYF.

The genes are TRBV5-6 and TRBJ1-6, with TRBD1 matching 7 bases. V lost 7 bases and J lost 3; bases outside the gene matches: 4. This CDR3 contains 14 residues. Germline values: CDR1 SGHDT, CDR2 YYEEEE. The CDR3 DNA is TGTGCCAGCGGCCGGGACAGCTATAATTCACCCCTCCACTTT. Its translation: CASGRDSYNSPLHF.

This chain joins TRBV2 and TRBJ1-5, with D unresolved. This CDR3 spans 13 amino acids. Germline V gene lookup returns CDR1 SNHLY and CDR2 FYNNEI. The V end was cut by 3 bases, the J end by 3 bases, with 6 bases between. CDR3 region: CASSDSNNQPQHF. DNA for the CDR3: TGTGCCAGCAGTGACAGTAACAATCAGCCCCAGCATTTT.

The CDR3 nucleotides read TGTGCCTGGGCCCTCCTACAGGGGCGGGACACTGAAGCTTTCTTT. Amino acids: CAWALLQGRDTEAFF. The chain carries TRBV30 and TRBJ1-1; 7 nucleotides agree with TRBD1. Per germline, CDR1 GTSNPN and CDR2 SVGIG (reference sequence). The CDR3 spans 15 residues. V lost 5 bases, J lost 3 bases, and 12 bases stayed unmatched.

J is TRBJ2-7 and V is TRBV28, with 8 bases that match TRBD2. V lost 1 base to trimming and J lost 6 bases; unmatched junction nucleotides: 14. CDR3 size: 17 residues. The germline V gene encodes CDR1 MDHEN and CDR2 SYDVKM. The CDR3 sequence is CASSLSEGLARFAEQYF. The CDR3 nucleotides read TGTGCCAGCAGTTTATCTGAAGGACTAGCCCGTTTCGCCGAGCAGTACTTC.

The rearrangement uses TRBV7-2 and TRBJ1-1; a weak D match, TRBD1 (5 bases). This CDR3 is 14 amino acids long. V lost 10 bases to trimming and J lost 6 bases, with 21 bases between them. Germline V lookup: CDR1 SGHTA, CDR2 FQGNSA. The CDR3 protein is CATRAGGGFAEAFF. The CDR3 DNA follows: TGTGCCACTAGAGCCGGGGGGGGTTTCGCTGAAGCTTTCTTT.

The chain uses TRBV19 and TRBJ1-6; 7 bases are shared with TRBD1. CDR1 is LNHDA and CDR2 is SQIVND in the germline V gene (reference sequence). V was clipped by 4 bases and J by 7 bases; unmatched bases: 7. The CDR3 runs 15 residues. CDR3 loop: CASSTLGQSNSPLHF. The CDR3 DNA reads TGTGCCAGTAGTACCCTGGGACAGTCAAATTCACCCCTCCACTTT.

The rearrangement links TRBV5-6 to TRBJ1-2; D call uncertain. Germline CDR1 reads SGHDT; CDR2 reads YYEEEE. Trimming stripped 3 bases from V and 8 bases from J, with 23 bases between. The CDR3 covers 16 residues. CDR3 DNA: TGTGCCAGCAGCTATGTAACCGCCTGGGCTCCGCAAGGCTACACCTTC. Translating it yields CASSYVTAWAPQGYTF.

V gene TRBV28 combines with J gene TRBJ2-4; a weak D match, TRBD2 (7 bases). The germline gives CDR1 MDHEN, CDR2 SYDVKM. This CDR3 comprises 12 residues. Deletions cut 7 bases from V and 6 bases from J, with 10 bases between. Written as DNA, the CDR3 is TGTGCCAGCACAGGGGAGGGAAACATTCAGTACTTC. Translated: CASTGEGNIQYF.

This chain links TRBV6-2 or TRBV6-3 with TRBJ1-1, with a weak D call TRBD1 (6 bases). Germline lookup yields CDR1 MNHEY and CDR2 SVGEGT. This CDR3 region has 16 residues. V gave up 2 bases and J gave up 3 bases, with 16 bases separating them. DNA of the CDR3: TGTGCCAGCAGTTACGACCCGGGGGGCCGCGACACTGAAGCTTTCTTT. This sequence encodes CASSYDPGGRDTEAFF.

The gene calls are TRBV30 and TRBJ1-4; no clear D gene. Germline values: CDR1 GTSNPN, CDR2 SVGIG (reference sequence). The CDR3 sequence is 14 residues long. Trimming cost V 5 bases and J 8 bases, with 18 bases left between them. CDR3 in amino acids: CAWSVSRIVEKLFF. The CDR3 nucleotides are TGTGCCTGGTCGGTTTCGAGGATTGTCGAAAAACTGTTTTTT. Full variable domain (missing parts from reference TRBV30 and TRBJ1-4): SQTIHQWPATLVQPVGSPLSLECTVEGTSNPNLYWYRQAAGRGLQLLFYSVGIGQISSEVPQNLSASRPQDRQFILSSKKLLLSDSGFYLCAWSVSRIVEKLFFGSGTQLSVL.

This sequence joins TRBV4-1 and TRBJ1-1; 9 nucleotides agree with TRBD1. V shed 2 bases and J 2 bases; nucleotides not matched to a gene: 6. The CDR3 loop spans 16 amino acids. Germline assignment: CDR1 MGHRA and CDR2 YSYEKL. The CDR3 sequence is CASSQLGTGRNTEAFF. Written as DNA, the CDR3 is TGCGCCAGCAGCCAACTAGGGACAGGGAGAAACACTGAAGCTTTCTTT.

The chain joins TRBV27 to TRBJ2-7, with D possibly TRBD2 on 5 matching bases. The CDR3 has 12 residues. Deletions cut 6 bases from V and 4 bases from J, with 10 bases between. The germline CDR1 and CDR2 sequences are MNHEY and SMNVEV (reference sequence). The CDR3 sequence: CASSFRGYEQYF. In DNA, the CDR3 is TGTGCCAGCAGCTTCCGAGGGTACGAGCAGTACTTC.

The gene calls are TRBV5-1 and TRBJ2-5; 7 nucleotides align to TRBD1. The junction had 4 bases not matched to a gene; V was cut back by 4 bases and J by 1 base. The CDR3 extends over 14 amino acids. Germline V gene data show CDR1 as SGHRS and CDR2 as YFSETQ. CDR3 protein: CASSPGTAQETQYF. The CDR3 nucleotides read TGCGCCAGCAGCCCAGGGACAGCCCAAGAGACCCAGTACTTC.

The chain carries TRBV5-6 and TRBJ1-2; 7 positions agree with TRBD1. There are 15 residues in the CDR3. The V gene's germline CDR1 is SGHDT and CDR2 YYEEEE. Trimming removed 2 bases from V and 6 bases from J; junction bases left unmatched: 10. The CDR3 nucleotides are TGTGCCAGCAGCTTAAAAGACAGGGCGATTAATGGCTACACCTTC. It yields the protein CASSLKDRAINGYTF.

This chain connects TRBV19 to TRBJ1-4; D ambiguous. The CDR3 extends over 14 amino acids. V lost 6 bases to trimming and J lost 8 bases, with 16 bases between them. The germline V gene has CDR1 LNHDA and CDR2 SQIVND (reference sequence). CDR3 amino acids: CASRDNPNLEKLFF. In DNA, the CDR3 is TGTGCCAGTAGAGATAACCCTAACCTGGAAAAACTGTTTTTT.

The chain employs TRBV10-3 and TRBJ1-6; TRBD1 matches 7 bases. The J segment lost 2 bases and the V segment lost 3 bases, leaving 4 bases of the junction unmatched. Germline V gene data show CDR1 as ENHRY and CDR2 as SYGVKD. The CDR3 sequence is 16 residues long. The CDR3 nucleotides are TGTGCCATCAGTGAAGGGGACAGAGCCTATAATTCACCCCTCCACTTT. It specifies CAISEGDRAYNSPLHF.

The chain links TRBV5-4 to TRBJ1-1; D is ambiguous. CDR3 length: 14 residues. V was trimmed by 0 bases and J by 7 bases, leaving 13 bases between them. Germline lookup yields CDR1 SGHNT and CDR2 YYREEE (reference sequence). DNA of the CDR3: TGTGCCAGCAGCTTGGAAGGAGGGCGTATTGAAGCTTTCTTT. Translating gives CASSLEGGRIEAFF.

This clone was counted a few times. V and J are TRBV28 and TRBJ1-2; TRBD1 matches 9 bases. Germline V CDR1 and CDR2: MDHEN, SYDVKM. The CDR3 extends over 14 amino acids. With 6 bases clipped from V and 4 bases from J, the junction kept 6 bases outside the gene matches. CDR3 protein: CASSPPQGAYGYTF. The DNA for the CDR3 is TGTGCCAGCAGCCCTCCACAGGGGGCCTATGGCTACACCTTC.

CDR3 nucleotide sequence: TGTGCCAGCAGTGAAGGAAAACAGGGGCCTGGAAACACCATATATTTT. Translating gives CASSEGKQGPGNTIYF. The chain is built from TRBV25-1 and TRBJ1-3; 7 nucleotides agree with TRBD1. Per the germline V gene, CDR1 is MGHDK and CDR2 is SYGVNS. The CDR3 totals 16 residues. Trimming cost V 2 bases and J 2 bases; bases outside gene matches: 6.

This rearrangement joins TRBV7-2 to TRBJ1-5; TRBD1 matches at 7 bases. CDR1 SGHTA and CDR2 FQGNSA come from the germline V gene. The CDR3 runs to 14 residues. The trim removed 4 bases at V and 9 bases at J, leaving 9 bases unmatched. As DNA, the CDR3 is TGTGCCAGCAGCTCAGGGGGATCCTTGGGGCCCCAGCATTTT. Its protein product is CASSSGGSLGPQHF.

The chain employs TRBV11-2 and TRBJ2-7; 9 bases match TRBD1. There are 15 residues in the CDR3. CDR1 and CDR2 from the germline V gene are SGHAT and FQNNGV. Trimming cost V 5 bases and J 3 bases; bases outside gene matches: 8. This chain's CDR3 is CASSLQGQGNYEQYF. Here the CDR3 DNA reads TGTGCCAGCAGCCTACAGGGACAGGGTAACTACGAGCAGTACTTC. The entire variable domain, with the rest obtained from reference TRBV11-2 and TRBJ2-7, is as follows: EAGVAQSPRYKIIEKRQSVAFWCNPISGHATLYWYQQILGQGPKLLIQFQNNGVVDDSQLPKDRFSAERLKGVDSTLKIQPAKLEDSAVYLCASSLQGQGNYEQYFGPGTRLTVT.

The chain employs TRBV27 and TRBJ2-6; no clear D. Trimming shortened V by 9 bases and J by 0 bases, and 3 bases separated the two germline ends. The CDR3 is 12 residues long. Germline CDR1 reads MNHEY; CDR2 reads SMNVEV (reference sequence). The DNA of the CDR3 is TGTGCCAGTCGCTCTGGGGCCAACGTCCTGACTTTC. It codes for CASRSGANVLTF. Using reference TRBV27 and TRBJ2-6 for the parts outside the CDR3, the full variable domain is EAQVTQNPRYLITVTGKKLTVTCSQNMNHEYMSWYRQDPGLGLRQIYYSMNVEVTDKGDVPEGYKVSRKEKRNFPLILESPSPNQTSLYFCASRSGANVLTFGAGSRLTVL.

The CDR3 nucleotides read TGCGCCAGCAGCCAAGATAGCCTCAGGGATGGGTACTATGGCTACACCTTC. This gives the protein CASSQDSLRDGYYGYTF. The chain recombines TRBV4-1 with TRBJ1-2; D perhaps matches TRBD1 (5 bases). Germline CDR1 is MGHRA and CDR2 is YSYEKL. V lost 0 bases and J lost 3, with 17 bases in between. This CDR3 is built from 17 residues.

This clone was detected a few times. J is TRBJ1-5 and V is TRBV19; D remains unclear. Germline V CDR1 and CDR2: LNHDA, SQIVND (reference sequence). The CDR3 consists of 14 residues. V was clipped by 5 bases and J by 6 bases, with 14 bases between them. In DNA, the CDR3 is TGTGCCAGTAGTGATCCGGGTTTGATTCAGCCCCAGCATTTT. Amino acids: CASSDPGLIQPQHF.

The chain employs TRBV15 and TRBJ2-7, with 13 bases lining up with TRBD2. The CDR3 is 16 residues long. Germline CDR1 and CDR2: LNHNV and YYDKDF (reference sequence). With V trimmed by 3 bases and J by 5 bases, 7 bases remained unmatched. In DNA, the CDR3 is TGTGCCACCAGCAGCCGACGGACTAGCGGGGGCCACGAGCAGTACTTC. It translates to CATSSRRTSGGHEQYF. The whole variable domain, remainder taken from reference TRBV15 and TRBJ2-7, is DAMVIQNPRYQVTQFGKPVTLSCSQTLNHNVMYWYQQKSSQAPKLLFHYYDKDFNNEADTPDNFQSRRPNTSFCFLDIRSPGLGDTAMYLCATSSRRTSGGHEQYFGPGTRLTVT.